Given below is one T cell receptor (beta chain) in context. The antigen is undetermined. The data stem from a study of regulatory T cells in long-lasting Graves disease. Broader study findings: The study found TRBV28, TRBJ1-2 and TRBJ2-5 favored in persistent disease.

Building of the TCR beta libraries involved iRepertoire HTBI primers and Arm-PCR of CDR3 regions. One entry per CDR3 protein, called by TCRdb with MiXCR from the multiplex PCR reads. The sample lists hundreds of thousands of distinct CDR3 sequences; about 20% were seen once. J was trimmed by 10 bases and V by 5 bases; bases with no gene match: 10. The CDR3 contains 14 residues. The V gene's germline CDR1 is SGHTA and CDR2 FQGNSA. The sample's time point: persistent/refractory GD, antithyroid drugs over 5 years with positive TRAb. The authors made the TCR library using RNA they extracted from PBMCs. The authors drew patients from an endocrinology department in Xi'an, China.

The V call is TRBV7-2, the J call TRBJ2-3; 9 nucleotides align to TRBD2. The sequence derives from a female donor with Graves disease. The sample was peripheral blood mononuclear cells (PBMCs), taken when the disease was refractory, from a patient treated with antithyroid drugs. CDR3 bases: TGTGCCAGCAGCCCGAGCGGGGGGCCCACTTCGCAGTATTTT. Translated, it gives CASSPSGGPTSQYF.